These T cell receptor beta chains were read from a single sample in a study of shared clonotypes between healthy human individuals. Sequenced by immunoSEQ multiplex PCR; TCRdb stores in-frame clones only, minus some. The sample records roughly 1.4 million clones, about 98.5% being singletons. The sequenced sample consisted of naive CD4+ T cells sorted from blood. The source is a man aged 25-40 years in good health. The CDR3 runs from the conserved cysteine through the conserved F or W. The D gene is left open where the match is weak. Where a row states a size, it is once, few, many or the class of an expanded clone; other rows omit it.

TRBV9	NA	TRBJ2-5	TRBD2	TGTGCCAGCAGCCCGAGCGGGACTAGGGAGACCCAGTACTTC	CASSPSGTRETQYF
TRBV5-4	NA	TRBJ2-7	TRBD2	TGTGCCAGCAGTAAGGGCCTAGCGGGAGGTAGGCGCGAGCAGTACTTC	CASSKGLAGGRREQYF
TRBV7-9	once	TRBJ2-2	NA	TGTGCCAGCAGCTACGGGACTGGGGGTTTCATCGGGGAGCTGTTTTTT	CASSYGTGGFIGELFF
TRBV5-8	NA	TRBJ2-7	NA	TGTGCCAGCAGCTTGTGGCGGAACCAAGTCCCCTACGAGCAGTACTTC	CASSLWRNQVPYEQYF
TRBV5-1	NA	TRBJ1-4	TRBD1	TGCGCCAGCAGCATACCAGACAGGGATAATGAAAAACTGTTTTTT	CASSIPDRDNEKLFF
TRBV5-1	once	TRBJ1-4	TRBD1	TGCGCCAGCAGCGAGGGACAGGGAGGGGAAAAACTGTTTTTT	CASSEGQGGEKLFF
TRBV7-2	NA	TRBJ2-7	NA	TGTGCCAGCAGCTTAGCACCGGACACTAGCTCCTACGAGCAGTACTTC	CASSLAPDTSSYEQYF
TRBV4-1	NA	TRBJ2-7	TRBD2	TGCGCCAGCAGCCAAGATATTAGCGGGACGAACTCCTACGAGCAGTACTTC	CASSQDISGTNSYEQYF
TRBV28	NA	TRBJ2-3	TRBD1	TGTGCCAGCAGTCCCTTATACGCGGGACAGGTCACAGATACGCAGTATTTT	CASSPLYAGQVTDTQYF
TRBV6-6	NA	TRBJ1-2	NA	TGTGCCAGCAGTCCAACTAACTATGGCTACACCTTC	CASSPTNYGYTF
TRBV11-3	many	TRBJ2-3	NA	TGTGCCAGCAGCGCAGGGGATACGCAGTATTTT	CASSAGDTQYF
TRBV9	NA	TRBJ2-1	NA	TGTGCCAGCAGCTCCCCGGAGCTTAATGAGCAGTTCTTC	CASSSPELNEQFF
TRBV9	NA	TRBJ2-1	NA	TGTGCCAGCAACAGCCTACCCAGCTCCTACAATGAGCAGTTCTTC	CASNSLPSSYNEQFF
TRBV29-1	NA	TRBJ2-3	TRBD2	TGCAGCAATATAGCGGGAGGAACGCAGTATTTT	CSNIAGGTQYF
TRBV29-1	NA	TRBJ1-5	NA	TGCAGCGTTTTAGGGGATCCGATCCAGGGAGGGCTATATGGCAATCAGCCCCAGCATTTT	CSVLGDPIQGGLYGNQPQHF
TRBV7-2	NA	TRBJ2-1	NA	TGTGCCAGCAGCTACCCGGGACTTGAAACCGACAATGAGCAGTTCTTC	CASSYPGLETDNEQFF
TRBV14	NA	TRBJ2-7	TRBD1	TGTGCCAGCAGCCAAGATCGAACCGGGACAGACTCCTACGAGCAGTACTTC	CASSQDRTGTDSYEQYF
TRBV18	NA	TRBJ2-7	NA	TGTGCCAGCTCACTAGCCGGGCTCCGCATCGAGCAGTACTTC	CASSLAGLRIEQYF
TRBV29-1	NA	TRBJ2-1	NA	TGCAGCGTTGGTAAAGGGGACTACAATGAGCAGTTCTTC	CSVGKGDYNEQFF
TRBV28	NA	TRBJ2-7	NA	TGTGCCAGCAGTTCTGGGCTAACTTACCTCTTC	CASSSGLTYLF
TRBV1	once	TRBJ2-1	NA	TGCACCAGCAGCTTCCGCAGGACTAGCGGGAGGGCCGGGGACAATGAGCAGTTCTTC	CTSSFRRTSGRAGDNEQFF
TRBV7-7	NA	TRBJ2-3	TRBD2	TGTGCCAGCAGCAAAGTTAGCGGGAGGAGCACAGATACGCAGTATTTT	CASSKVSGRSTDTQYF
TRBV11-2	NA	TRBJ2-1	NA	TGTGCCAGCAGCTTTGGGTCCTCCTACAATGAGCAGTTCTTC	CASSFGSSYNEQFF
TRBV7-9	NA	TRBJ1-1	NA	TGTGCCAGCAGCCATTCTAACACTGAAGCTTTCTTT	CASSHSNTEAFF
TRBV28	NA	TRBJ2-7	NA	TGTGCCAGCAGTTCTCCTGGGGCCTACGAGCAGTACTTC	CASSSPGAYEQYF
TRBV11-2	NA	TRBJ2-7	TRBD2	TGTGCCAGCAGCTCTCTTTCGGGAGGGCTTTACGAGCAGTACTTC	CASSSLSGGLYEQYF
TRBV5-1	NA	TRBJ2-1	TRBD1	TGCGCCAGCAGCTTTGGGACAGGGCAGGATGAGCAGTTCTTC	CASSFGTGQDEQFF
TRBV4-3	NA	TRBJ2-1	TRBD2	TGCGCCAGCAGCCCTGGGGGGGCTAGCGGGAGGGGTGAGCAGTTCTTC	CASSPGGASGRGEQFF
TRBV14	NA	TRBJ2-1	TRBD2	TGTGCCAGCAGCCAAAGGGAGGGACTAGCGGGACACAATGAGCAGTTCTTC	CASSQREGLAGHNEQFF
TRBV11-2	NA	TRBJ1-5	NA	TGTGCCAGCAGCTTAGACGCGCTTAGCAATCAGCCCCAGCATTTT	CASSLDALSNQPQHF
TRBV13	NA	TRBJ2-7	NA	TGTGCCAGCAGCACCCTTGGGAGTTACGAGCAGTACTTC	CASSTLGSYEQYF
TRBV28	NA	TRBJ2-1	NA	TGTGCCAGCAGTCTTACAGTCTGGGAGCAGTTCTTC	CASSLTVWEQFF